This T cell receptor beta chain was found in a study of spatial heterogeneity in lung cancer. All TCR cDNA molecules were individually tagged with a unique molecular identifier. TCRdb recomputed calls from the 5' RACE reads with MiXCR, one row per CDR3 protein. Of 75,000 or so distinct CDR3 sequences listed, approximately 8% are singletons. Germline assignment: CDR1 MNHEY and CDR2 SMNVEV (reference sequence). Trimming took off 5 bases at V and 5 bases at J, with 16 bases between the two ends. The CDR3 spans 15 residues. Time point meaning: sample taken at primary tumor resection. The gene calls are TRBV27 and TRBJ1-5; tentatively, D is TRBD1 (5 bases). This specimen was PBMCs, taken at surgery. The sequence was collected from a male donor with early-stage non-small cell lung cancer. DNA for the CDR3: TGTGCCAGCAGTCTGTTGGACAATCGCCATCAGCCCCAGCATTTT. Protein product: CASSLLDNRHQPQHF.